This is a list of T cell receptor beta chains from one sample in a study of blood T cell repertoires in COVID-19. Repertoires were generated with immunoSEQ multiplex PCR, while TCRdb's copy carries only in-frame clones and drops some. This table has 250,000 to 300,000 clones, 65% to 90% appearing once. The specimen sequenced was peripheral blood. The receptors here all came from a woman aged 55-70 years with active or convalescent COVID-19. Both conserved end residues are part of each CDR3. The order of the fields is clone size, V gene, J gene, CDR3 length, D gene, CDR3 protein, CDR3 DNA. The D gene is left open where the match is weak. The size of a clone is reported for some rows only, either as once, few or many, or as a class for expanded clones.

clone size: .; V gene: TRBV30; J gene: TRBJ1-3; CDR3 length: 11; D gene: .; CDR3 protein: CAWHSGNTIYF; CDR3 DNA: TGTGCCTGGCATTCTGGAAACACCATATATTTT
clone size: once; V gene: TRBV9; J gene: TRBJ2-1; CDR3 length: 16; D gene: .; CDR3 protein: CASSVDRESSYNEQFF; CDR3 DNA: TGTGCCAGCAGCGTAGACAGGGAAAGCTCCTACAATGAGCAGTTCTTC
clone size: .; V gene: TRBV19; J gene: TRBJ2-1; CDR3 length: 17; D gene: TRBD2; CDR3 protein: CASSPPPLAGVYNEQFF; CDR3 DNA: TGTGCCAGTAGTCCTCCTCCTCTAGCGGGGGTTTACAATGAGCAGTTCTTC
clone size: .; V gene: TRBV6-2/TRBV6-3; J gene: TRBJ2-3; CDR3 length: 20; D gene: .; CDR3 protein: CASSSRGASAVIKGTDTQYF; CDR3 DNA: TGTGCCAGCAGCTCTCGGGGGGCTAGCGCTGTCATAAAGGGCACAGATACGCAGTATTTT
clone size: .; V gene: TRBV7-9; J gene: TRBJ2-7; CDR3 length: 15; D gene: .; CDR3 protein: CASSLAVGGGYEQYF; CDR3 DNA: TGTGCCAGCAGCTTAGCAGTCGGCGGAGGATACGAGCAGTACTTC
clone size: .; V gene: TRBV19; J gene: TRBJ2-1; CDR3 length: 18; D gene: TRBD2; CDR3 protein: CASSIGRLAGDLRNEQFF; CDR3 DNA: TGTGCCAGTAGTATAGGCCGACTAGCGGGGGACCTCAGGAATGAGCAGTTCTTC
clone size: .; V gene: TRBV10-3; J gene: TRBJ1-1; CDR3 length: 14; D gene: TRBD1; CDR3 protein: CAISESWGQEGAFF; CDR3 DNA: TGTGCCATCAGTGAGTCGTGGGGACAGGAGGGGGCTTTCTTT
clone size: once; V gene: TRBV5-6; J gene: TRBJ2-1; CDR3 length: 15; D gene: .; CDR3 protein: CASSPAGIFNNEQFF; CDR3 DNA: TGTGCCAGCAGCCCCGCGGGAATTTTTAACAATGAGCAGTTCTTC
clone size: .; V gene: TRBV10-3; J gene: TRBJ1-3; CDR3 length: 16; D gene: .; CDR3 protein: CAISESPFEGVNTIYF; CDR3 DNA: TGTGCCATCAGTGAGTCCCCGTTCGAGGGGGTTAACACCATATATTTT
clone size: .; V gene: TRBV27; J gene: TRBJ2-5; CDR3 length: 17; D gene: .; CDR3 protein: CASSLYPSRAGRETQYF; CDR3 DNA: TGTGCCAGCAGTTTATACCCCTCGCGAGCAGGCAGGGAGACCCAGTACTTC
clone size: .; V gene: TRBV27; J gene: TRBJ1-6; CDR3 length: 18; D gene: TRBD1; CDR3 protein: CASSFNRDRGSYNSPLHF; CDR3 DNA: TGTGCCAGCAGTTTTAACCGGGACAGGGGTTCCTATAATTCACCCCTCCACTTT
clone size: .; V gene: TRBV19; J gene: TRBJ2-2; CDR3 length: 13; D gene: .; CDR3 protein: CASRQGNTGELFF; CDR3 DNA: TGTGCCAGTAGGCAGGGGAACACCGGGGAGCTGTTTTTT
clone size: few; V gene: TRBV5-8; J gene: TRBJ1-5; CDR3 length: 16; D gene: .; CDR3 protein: CASSLRQGYSNQPQHF; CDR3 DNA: TGTGCCAGCAGCTTAAGGCAGGGGTATAGCAATCAGCCCCAGCATTTT
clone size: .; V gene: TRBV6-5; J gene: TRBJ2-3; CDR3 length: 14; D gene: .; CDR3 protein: CASKGGSSTDTQYF; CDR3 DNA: TGTGCCAGCAAGGGCGGGTCAAGCACAGATACGCAGTATTTT
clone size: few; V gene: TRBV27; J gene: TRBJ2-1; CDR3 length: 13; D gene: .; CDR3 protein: CASSLVLGNEQFF; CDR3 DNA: TGTGCCAGCAGTTTGGTCCTAGGCAATGAGCAGTTCTTC
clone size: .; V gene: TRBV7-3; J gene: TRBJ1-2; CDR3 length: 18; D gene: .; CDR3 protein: CASSLTGGMAGLEDGYTF; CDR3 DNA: TGTGCCAGCAGCTTAACGGGAGGAATGGCAGGGCTCGAGGATGGCTACACCTTC
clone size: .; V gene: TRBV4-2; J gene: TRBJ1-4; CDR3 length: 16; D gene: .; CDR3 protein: CASSQDPTGLNEKLFF; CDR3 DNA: TGTGCCAGCAGCCAAGATCCTACAGGGCTTAATGAAAAACTGTTTTTT
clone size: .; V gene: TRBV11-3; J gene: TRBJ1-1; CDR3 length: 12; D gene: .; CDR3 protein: CASSLWGGRAFF; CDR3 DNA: TGTGCCAGCAGCCTCTGGGGCGGCCGGGCTTTCTTT
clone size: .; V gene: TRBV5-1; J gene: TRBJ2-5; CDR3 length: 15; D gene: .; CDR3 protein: CASSVRQSRQETQYF; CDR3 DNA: TGCGCCAGCAGCGTTCGACAGTCCCGACAAGAGACCCAGTACTTC
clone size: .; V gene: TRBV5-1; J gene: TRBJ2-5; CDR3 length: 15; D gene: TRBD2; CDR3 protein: CASSEATSVQETQYF; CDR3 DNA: TGCGCCAGCAGTGAGGCGACTAGCGTACAAGAGACCCAGTACTTC
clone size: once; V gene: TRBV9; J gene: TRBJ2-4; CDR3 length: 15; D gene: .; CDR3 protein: CASSVSPETKNIQYF; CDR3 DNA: TGTGCCAGCAGCGTTTCACCGGAGACCAAAAACATTCAGTACTTC
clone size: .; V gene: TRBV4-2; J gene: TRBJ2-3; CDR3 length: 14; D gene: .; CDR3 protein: CASRGGVSTDTQYF; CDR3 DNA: TGTGCCAGTCGAGGCGGGGTATCCACAGATACGCAGTATTTT
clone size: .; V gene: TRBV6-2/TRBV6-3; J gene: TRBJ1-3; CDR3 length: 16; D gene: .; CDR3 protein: CASSARTGSGGNTIYF; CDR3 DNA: TGTGCCAGCAGTGCTCGAACAGGGAGCGGCGGAAACACCATATATTTT
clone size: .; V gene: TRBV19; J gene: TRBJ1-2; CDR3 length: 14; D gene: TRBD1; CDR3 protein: CASSKGDRVDGYTF; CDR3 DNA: TGTGCCAGTAGTAAGGGGGACAGGGTCGATGGCTACACCTTC
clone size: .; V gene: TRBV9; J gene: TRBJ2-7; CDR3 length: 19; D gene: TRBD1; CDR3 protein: CASSASHGRGTASSYEQYF; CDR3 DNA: TGTGCCAGCAGCGCTTCCCACGGTAGAGGGACAGCGTCCTCCTACGAGCAGTACTTC
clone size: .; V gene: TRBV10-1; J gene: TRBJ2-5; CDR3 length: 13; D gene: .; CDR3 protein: CASSYRVTETQYF; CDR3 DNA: TGCGCCAGCAGTTACAGGGTTACGGAGACCCAGTACTTC
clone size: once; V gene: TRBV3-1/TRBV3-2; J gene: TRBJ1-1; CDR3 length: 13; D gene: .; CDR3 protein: CASSHTGKTEAFF; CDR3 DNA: TGTGCCAGCAGTCATACAGGGAAAACTGAAGCTTTCTTT
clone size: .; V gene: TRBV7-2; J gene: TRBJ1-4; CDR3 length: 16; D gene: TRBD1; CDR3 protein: CASSLVDRQGGEKLFF; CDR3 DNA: TGTGCCAGCAGCTTAGTGGATCGACAGGGCGGCGAAAAACTGTTTTTT
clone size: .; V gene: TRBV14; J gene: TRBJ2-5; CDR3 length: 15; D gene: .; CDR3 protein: CASSQFQGYQETQYF; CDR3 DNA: TGTGCCAGCAGCCAGTTCCAGGGGTACCAAGAGACCCAGTACTTC
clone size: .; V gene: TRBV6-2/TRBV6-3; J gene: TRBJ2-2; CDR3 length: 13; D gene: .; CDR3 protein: CASSFSGTGELFF; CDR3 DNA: TGTGCCAGCAGTTTTAGTGGCACCGGGGAGCTGTTTTTT
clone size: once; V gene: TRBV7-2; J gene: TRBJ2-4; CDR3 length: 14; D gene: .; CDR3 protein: CASSSPGDRVPQYF; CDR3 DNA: TGTGCCAGCAGCTCTCCGGGTGATCGGGTCCCTCAGTACTTC
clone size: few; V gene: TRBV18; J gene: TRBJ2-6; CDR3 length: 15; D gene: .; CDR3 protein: CASSPPRSGANVLTF; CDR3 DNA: TGTGCCAGCTCACCTCCTCGCTCTGGGGCCAACGTCCTGACTTTC
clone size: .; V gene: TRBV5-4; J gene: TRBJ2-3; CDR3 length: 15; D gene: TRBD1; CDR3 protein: CASSYQGASTDTQYF; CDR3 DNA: TGTGCCAGCAGTTATCAGGGGGCCAGCACAGATACGCAGTATTTT
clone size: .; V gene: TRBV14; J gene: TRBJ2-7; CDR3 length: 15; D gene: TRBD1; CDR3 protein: CASSFRNRGSYEQYF; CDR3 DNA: TGTGCCAGCAGCTTCCGCAACAGGGGGTCCTACGAGCAGTACTTC
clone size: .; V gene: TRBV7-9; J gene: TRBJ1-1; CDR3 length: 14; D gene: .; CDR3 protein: CASSLLGTNTEAFF; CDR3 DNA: TGTGCCAGCAGCTTATTGGGGACAAACACTGAAGCTTTCTTT